This entry describes one TCR beta chain. Its antigen is not known. This CDR3 comprises 12 residues. Germline V gives CDR1 MNHNS, CDR2 SASEGT. Trimming left V 4 bases short and J 2 bases short, with 3 bases between. This record comes from a study of OX40 agonist ivuxolimab in advanced cancers. Study observations and caveats: Normalized T-cell clonal expansion was also low in some nonresponders.

At cycle 4 day 1, cycle 7 day 1, and baseline, blood was sampled. Repertoires were generated with immunoSEQ multiplex PCR, while TCRdb's copy carries only in-frame clones and drops some. The table includes about 97,000 clones, roughly 90% detected once. The chain employs TRBV6-1 and TRBJ1-3; the D is unclear. The source was CD4+ or CD8+ T cells sorted from blood, collected in a trial of the OX40 agonist ivuxolimab. This receptor was obtained from an adult with an advanced solid tumor such as melanoma, head and neck, liver or kidney cancer. The CDR3 DNA reads as TGTGCCAGCAGTGGGACTGGAAACACCATATATTTT. Translated: CASSGTGNTIYF.